The 21 T cell receptor beta chains given below trace back to one sample, sequenced in a study of blood T cell repertoires in COVID-19 (dated by TCRdb to about 2020). The library was made by the immunoSEQ multiplex PCR assay. This immuneACCESS table, as held by TCRdb, lists in-frame sequences with V and J called but not all clones. Of the missing ones, under half trace to an unresolved V gene in checked studies; the others have no known cause. This sample lists about 490,000 clones; approximately 85% were detected once. The biggest ten clones account for approximately 2.9% of the sample. Sample: peripheral blood. All receptors come from a human donor in a cohort sampled during active COVID-19.

The chain links TRBV7-9 to TRBJ2-7, with D perhaps TRBD1 (5 bases). Per germline, CDR1 SEHNR and CDR2 FQNEAQ (reference sequence). Trimming removed 0 bases at V and 5 bases at J, with 14 bases between. The CDR3 covers 15 residues. CDR3 sequence: CASSLAGRESHEQYF. For the CDR3, the DNA is TGTGCCAGCAGCTTAGCGGGCAGGGAATCCCACGAGCAGTACTTC. The full variable domain, in which reference TRBV7-9 and TRBJ2-7 provide the parts outside the CDR3, is DTGVSQNPRHKITKRGQNVTFRCDPISEHNRLYWYRQTLGQGPEFLTYFQNEAQLEKSRLLSDRFSAERPKGSFSTLEIQRTEQGDSAMYLCASSLAGRESHEQYFGPGTRLTVT.

This sequence joins TRBV6-4 and TRBJ2-3; D gene uncertain. Germline assignment: CDR1 MRHNA and CDR2 SNTAGT. V shed 4 bases and J shed 3 bases, with 11 bases lying between them. This CDR3 region has 14 residues. CDR3 region: CASSVSHSTDTQYF. The CDR3 bases are TGTGCCAGCAGTGTGTCCCACTCTACAGATACGCAGTATTTT.

The chain recombines TRBV19 with TRBJ1-5; weak D call: TRBD1 (6 bases). The CDR3 covers 15 residues. Looked up from germline, CDR1 is LNHDA and CDR2 is SQIVND (reference sequence). Trimming shortened V by 5 bases and J by 7 bases, and 18 bases separated the two germline ends. The chain's CDR3 is CASSPLQGGGQPQHF. The DNA of the CDR3 is TGTGCCAGTAGTCCACTTCAGGGTGGGGGCCAGCCCCAGCATTTT.

In this sample, this clone turned up a few times. V gene TRBV28 combines with J gene TRBJ1-6; possible D gene TRBD1, 6 bases. The CDR3 extends over 11 amino acids. Germline V lookup: CDR1 MDHEN, CDR2 SYDVKM. Trimming took off 8 bases at V and 14 bases at J, with 13 bases between the two ends. The CDR3 DNA follows: TGTGCCAGCTGGGACACCCGGTCCCTCCACTTT. Its translation: CASWDTRSLHF.

The chain combines TRBV6-5 with TRBJ1-6; D unresolved. Germline V gene sequence: CDR1 MNHEY, CDR2 SVGAGI. This CDR3 spans 15 amino acids. The V and J ends lost 5 bases and 3 bases respectively, with 11 bases between them. The CDR3 DNA reads as TGTGCCAGCAGTACTAGACGGAACTATAATTCACCCCTCCACTTT. Its translation is CASSTRRNYNSPLHF.

This clone was seen a single time. V gene TRBV5-6 combines with J gene TRBJ1-2, with D uncertain. The CDR3 is 12 residues long. Germline CDR1 SGHDT, CDR2 YYEEEE. Trimming pared 7 bases from V and 8 bases from J, leaving 15 bases between. CDR3 region: CASRSGVLGYTF. For the CDR3, the DNA is TGTGCCAGCCGTTCCGGGGTCCTGGGCTACACCTTC.

This clone was observed a single time. The chain is built from TRBV10-3 and TRBJ2-7; D gene unclear. V was shortened by 6 bases and J by 0 bases, with 3 bases between the two germline ends. The CDR3 length is 11 residues. The germline CDR1 and CDR2 sequences are ENHRY and SYGVKD. Here the CDR3 reads CAIRASYEQYF. The CDR3 bases are TGTGCCATCAGGGCCTCCTACGAGCAGTACTTC.

The genes are TRBV2 and TRBJ1-1; D gene uncertain. CDR1 SNHLY and CDR2 FYNNEI come from the germline V gene. This CDR3 contains 13 residues. The V end lost 11 bases, the J end lost 6 bases, and 19 bases lay between the germline ends. The CDR3 protein is CAGRRETISEAFF. The CDR3 DNA is TGTGCCGGCCGGCGGGAGACGATCTCTGAAGCTTTCTTT.

About this clone: Other DNA sequences within the sample encode an identical CDR3. The rearrangement uses TRBV28 and TRBJ2-1; 9 bases are shared with TRBD2. From germline, CDR1 is MDHEN and CDR2 SYDVKM. The CDR3 totals 15 residues. Trimming took 2 bases from V and 4 from J; bases not matched to a gene: 3. CDR3 sequence reads: CASSLAGGPYNEQFF. CDR3 nucleotides: TGTGCCAGCAGTTTAGCGGGAGGGCCTTACAATGAGCAGTTCTTC. Looking up the rest from reference TRBV28 and TRBJ2-1 gives the full variable domain: DVKVTQSSRYLVKRTGEKVFLECVQDMDHENMFWYRQDPGLGLRLIYFSYDVKMKEKGDIPEGYSVSREKKERFSLILESASTNQTSMYLCASSLAGGPYNEQFFGPGTRLTVL.

The genes are TRBV29-1 and TRBJ1-6; D unresolved. V was trimmed by 2 bases and J by 0 bases, leaving 11 bases between them. The CDR3 totals 16 residues. The germline V gene encodes CDR1 SQVTM and CDR2 ANQGSEA. The CDR3 loop is CSVEWQRASYNSPLHF. In nucleotides, the CDR3 is TGCAGCGTTGAATGGCAGAGGGCCTCCTATAATTCACCCCTCCACTTT.

This clone was seen only once. The rearrangement uses TRBV3-1 (or the pseudogene TRBV3-2) and TRBJ2-3; D is unresolved. The length of the CDR3 is 15 residues. The V end lost 6 bases, the J end lost 3 bases, and 16 bases lay between the germline ends. Germline CDR1 LGHDT, CDR2 YNNKEL (reference sequence). CDR3 in DNA: TGTGCCAGCAGTTTTAACTCCATCCTAACAGATACGCAGTATTTT. Amino acid sequence: CASSFNSILTDTQYF.

This clone has a handful of counts. J is TRBJ2-3 and V is TRBV4-1, with a weak D call TRBD2 (6 bases). V lost 4 bases, J lost 0 bases, and 8 bases lay in between. The CDR3 is made up of 14 amino acids. Germline V gives CDR1 MGHRA, CDR2 YSYEKL. The CDR3 DNA sequence: TGCGCCAGCAGCCCTAGCGAAAGCACAGATACGCAGTATTTT. Its protein is CASSPSESTDTQYF.

The genes are TRBV19 and TRBJ1-1, with 9 nucleotides matching TRBD1. Germline lookup yields CDR1 LNHDA and CDR2 SQIVND (reference sequence). Trimming at V came to 5 bases and at J to 5 bases, leaving 6 bases not matched to a gene. CDR3 length: 14 amino acids. DNA for the CDR3: TGTGCCAGTAGTGTGCTGACAGGGGGGACTGAAGCTTTCTTT. Translation gives CASSVLTGGTEAFF.

In DNA form, the CDR3 reads TGTGCCAGCAGCCAAGTACTGGGAGGGAACTATGGCTACACCTTC. Translation: CASSQVLGGNYGYTF. The chain employs TRBV3-1 (or the pseudogene TRBV3-2) and TRBJ1-2; no clear D. V lost 1 base, J lost 2 bases, and 11 bases lay in between. Germline V gene lookup returns CDR1 LGHDT and CDR2 YNNKEL (reference sequence). CDR3 size: 15 residues.

On this clone itself: In the same sample, other DNA sequences code for this CDR3. The chain employs TRBV3-1 (or the pseudogene TRBV3-2) and TRBJ1-1, with 7 nucleotides matching TRBD1. The CDR3 has 14 residues. Germline-derived CDR1 and CDR2 are LGHDT and YNNKEL (reference sequence). V was clipped by 1 base and J by 6 bases; unmatched bases: 5. CDR3 loop: CASSQVHRGAEAFF. CDR3 sequence (DNA): TGTGCCAGCAGCCAAGTTCACAGGGGCGCTGAAGCTTTCTTT.

V gene TRBV10-1 combines with J gene TRBJ2-4; D possibly corresponds to TRBD2 (7 bases). Trimming cost V 8 bases and J 6 bases, with 11 bases left between them. The CDR3 runs 12 residues. The germline CDR1 and CDR2 sequences are WNHNN and SYGVQD (reference sequence). The CDR3 DNA reads as TGCGCCAGCGCAGGGGAGGGAAACATTCAGTACTTC. Translated: CASAGEGNIQYF.

The V gene is TRBV9, the J gene TRBJ2-1; weak D call: TRBD2 (5 bases). V lost 3 bases, J lost 7 bases, and 8 bases lay in between. Germline V CDR1 and CDR2: SGDLS, YYNGEE. The length of the CDR3 is 12 residues. This CDR3 is CASSATGNEQFF. In DNA, the CDR3 is TGTGCCAGCAGCGCCACGGGGAATGAGCAGTTCTTC.

The J gene is TRBJ2-1, the V gene TRBV9, with 10 bases identical to TRBD2. V trimming: 0 bases; J trimming: 4 bases; junction bases outside the gene matches: 7. This CDR3 region has 17 residues. CDR1 and CDR2 from the germline V gene are SGDLS and YYNGEE. The CDR3 nucleotides read TGTGCCAGCAGCGTAGGAGCGGGGGGGAGTTCTTACAATGAGCAGTTCTTC. It is translated as CASSVGAGGSSYNEQFF.

V and J are TRBV3-1 (or the pseudogene TRBV3-2) and TRBJ1-6; D is ambiguous. V was pared by 1 base and J by 6 bases, with 7 bases between. Germline V CDR1 and CDR2: LGHDT, YNNKEL (reference sequence). This CDR3 is 14 amino acids long. The DNA for the CDR3 is TGTGCCAGCAGCCAAGCAGGAAGTAATTCACCCCTCCACTTT. As protein: CASSQAGSNSPLHF.

The chain uses TRBV7-2 and TRBJ2-5; D gene uncertain. The CDR3 contains 15 residues. CDR1 and CDR2 from the germline V gene are SGHTA and FQGNSA. With 4 bases removed from V and 3 bases from J, the gap between germline ends came to 15 bases. The CDR3 DNA reads as TGTGCCAGCAGCTCTTCGCTTAGAGGAGAAGAGACCCAGTACTTC. Its protein is CASSSSLRGEETQYF.

The chain couples TRBV20-1 to TRBJ1-5; TRBD1 might be the D (6 bases). Trimming cost V 3 bases and J 1 base, with 13 bases left between them. The germline CDR1 and CDR2 sequences are DFQATT and SNEGSKA (reference sequence). The CDR3 is 15 amino acids. The CDR3 loop is CSASLTGQSNQPQHF. As DNA, the CDR3 is TGCAGTGCTAGTTTAACCGGACAGAGCAATCAGCCCCAGCATTTT.